This is a list of T cell receptor beta chains from one sample in a study of CD8 T cells in ankylosing spondylitis. Each CDR3 protein is one row after TCRdb ran MiXCR on the 5' RACE reads. The data hold about 140,000 distinct CDR3 sequences, with more than 7% observed a single time. Sequenced sample: synovial fluid, either unsorted or a sorted T cell fraction (not recorded which). The receptors were sampled from a male donor with ankylosing spondylitis. The CDR3 runs from the conserved cysteine through the conserved F or W. Each record gives: J gene, D gene, V gene, clone size, CDR3 DNA, CDR3 protein. A D gene is named only where the DNA matches it firmly. Size is stated for part of the rows, as once, few or many counts, or as a class when the clone is expanded.

>TRBJ2-6|NA|TRBV24-1|many
TGTGCCACCAGGGCAGGGACCGGGGCCAACGTCCTGACTTTC
CATRAGTGANVLTF
>TRBJ1-1|NA|TRBV21-1|many
TGTGCCAGCAGCAAAGAGCCCACAGGCTCCAACACTGAAGCTTTCTTT
CASSKEPTGSNTEAFF
>TRBJ2-6|TRBD1|TRBV28|NA
TGTGCCAGTAAATTCAGGGGGACGACGCGCGTCCTGACTTTC
CASKFRGTTRVLTF
>TRBJ1-1|NA|TRBV18|few
TGTGCCAGCTCACCACCGAAGGCGGGGGGCGCGGACACTGAAGCTTTCTTT
CASSPPKAGGADTEAFF
>TRBJ2-3|NA|TRBV4-3|few
TGCGCCAGCAGCCAAGAAGTAGATCGCGCGGGGGCTAGCACAGATACGCAGTATTTT
CASSQEVDRAGASTDTQYF
>TRBJ2-5|TRBD1|TRBV5-1|many
TGCGCCAGCAGCTCGATGACAGGGGGGCAAGAGACCCAGTACTTC
CASSSMTGGQETQYF
>TRBJ2-7|TRBD1|TRBV7-3|NA
TGTGCCAGCAGCCCAACAGGGGCCAGGCTTGAGGAGCAGTACTTC
CASSPTGARLEEQYF
>TRBJ2-1|NA|TRBV7-2|few
TGTGCCAGCAGCTTAGACAGGGAGAATGAGCAGTTCTTC
CASSLDRENEQFF
>TRBJ2-2|NA|TRBV4-3|few
TGCGCCAGCAGCCAACCTCACAGGGACACCGGGGAGCTGTTTTTT
CASSQPHRDTGELFF
>TRBJ1-6|NA|TRBV7-2|many
TGTGCCAGCAGCCCTACAGGTTACACACCCCTCCACTTT
CASSPTGYTPLHF
>TRBJ2-5|NA|TRBV24-1|many
TGTGCCACCAGTGGGGACCGGGACACCAACCAAGAGACCCAGTACTTC
CATSGDRDTNQETQYF
>TRBJ2-7|TRBD1|TRBV7-8|NA
TGTGCCAGCATCCTCTCTCCGGGACAGGGCTACGAGCAGTACTTC
CASILSPGQGYEQYF
>TRBJ2-7|NA|TRBV7-9|many
TGTGCCAGCAGTTCCCCGGGACGGACCTACGAGCAGTACTTC
CASSSPGRTYEQYF
>TRBJ1-2|TRBD1|TRBV20-1|many
TGCAGTGCTAGAGATCCGGGGACAGGGGACGGCTACACCTTC
CSARDPGTGDGYTF
>TRBJ2-2|TRBD2|TRBV5-1|many
TGCGCCAGCAGCCCCGCCAGACTAGCGGACCTCACCGGGGAGCTGTTTTTT
CASSPARLADLTGELFF
>TRBJ1-6|NA|TRBV2|NA
TGTGCCAGCAGTGAAAATTGGAGGAATTCACCCCTCCACTTT
CASSENWRNSPLHF
>TRBJ2-3|NA|TRBV20-1|many
TGCAGTGATGGCGGGAGCACAGATACGCAGTATTTT
CSDGGSTDTQYF
>TRBJ2-2|NA|TRBV4-1|many
TGCGCCAGCAGCCAAGGCCGCAACACCGGGGAGCTGTTTTTT
CASSQGRNTGELFF
>TRBJ2-3|NA|TRBV11-2|few
TGTGCCAGCAGCTTAGAACGGTTCGGGCAGTATTTT
CASSLERFGQYF
>TRBJ1-5|NA|TRBV7-8|NA
TGTGCCAGCAGCCTCAAGGGTAGGATCAATCAGCCCCAGCATTTT
CASSLKGRINQPQHF
>TRBJ2-3|NA|TRBV7-3|many
TGTGCCAGCAGCTTACTCAGCGACACAGATACGCAGTATTTT
CASSLLSDTDTQYF
>TRBJ1-5|NA|TRBV5-1|few
TGCGCCAGCAGCTTGGAGGCAGGTACCCAGCCCCAGCATTTT
CASSLEAGTQPQHF
>TRBJ2-3|TRBD2|TRBV9|many
TGTGCCAGCAGCGATCTAGCGGATTACACAGATACGCAGTATTTT
CASSDLADYTDTQYF
>TRBJ2-5|TRBD2|TRBV3-1|few
TGTGCCAGCAGCCGGCGGGGGGCGGCTGAGACCCAGTACTTC
CASSRRGAAETQYF